These 18 T cell receptor beta chains were all obtained from the same sample, sequenced in a study of siplizumab effects on memory and regulatory T cells. Produced via immunoSEQ multiplex PCR; TCRdb's table is partial and in-frame only. This table has some 100,000 clones, just over 90% appearing once. The specimen sequenced was Tregs sorted from blood. These receptors were obtained from a human donor in good health.

The chain links TRBV6-1 to TRBJ1-5; D gene ambiguous. The CDR3 consists of 15 residues. Germline lookup yields CDR1 MNHNS and CDR2 SASEGT. Between the trimmed V and J ends, which lost 5 bases and 5 bases, there was a span of 16 bases. CDR3 in amino acids: CASSPQQRTYQPQHF. The CDR3, as DNA: TGTGCCAGCAGTCCACAGCAAAGAACCTATCAGCCCCAGCATTTT.

The chain uses TRBV5-5 and TRBJ2-3; D not resolved. V dropped 0 bases and J dropped 6 bases, with 8 bases sitting between them. CDR3 length: 13 amino acids. The germline V gene encodes CDR1 SGHKS and CDR2 YYEKEE (reference sequence). The CDR3 region is CASSLGGPDTQYF. The CDR3 DNA reads as TGTGCCAGCAGCTTGGGTGGCCCGGATACGCAGTATTTT. Filled out from reference TRBV5-5 and TRBJ2-3, the complete variable domain reads DAGVTQSPTHLIKTRGQQVTLRCSPISGHKSVSWYQQVLGQGPQFIFQYYEKEERGRGNFPDRFSARQFPNYSSELNVNALLLGDSALYLCASSLGGPDTQYFGPGTRLTVL.

The V and J genes are TRBV6-1 and TRBJ2-7, with 7 bases fitting TRBD1. The CDR3 runs to 14 residues. Per germline, CDR1 MNHNS and CDR2 SASEGT. Trimming removed 5 bases from V and 2 bases from J; junction bases left unmatched: 6. CDR3 in amino acids: CASSLAGGPYEQYF. The CDR3 DNA follows: TGTGCCAGCAGTCTAGCAGGGGGTCCCTACGAGCAGTACTTC.

The chain couples TRBV18 to TRBJ1-1, with D uncertain. Trimming removed 3 bases from V and 0 bases from J, with 11 bases in between. The CDR3 consists of 15 residues. Germline V gene lookup returns CDR1 KGHSH and CDR2 LQKENI. The CDR3 reads CASSPERNLNTEAFF. CDR3 DNA: TGTGCCAGCTCACCGGAGAGAAACCTGAACACTGAAGCTTTCTTT.

This chain uses TRBV19 with TRBJ1-1; the D is unclear. CDR1 LNHDA and CDR2 SQIVND come from the germline V gene (reference sequence). The CDR3 extends over 13 amino acids. With 6 bases removed from V and 0 bases from J, the gap between germline ends came to 8 bases. The CDR3 nucleotides are TGTGCCAGTAGATCAAGAATGAACACTGAAGCTTTCTTT. It encodes CASRSRMNTEAFF.

The rearrangement uses TRBV19 and TRBJ1-5; no clear D gene. The CDR3 covers 15 residues. V shed 5 bases and J shed 0 bases, with 11 bases lying between them. Germline CDR1 and CDR2: LNHDA and SQIVND (reference sequence). CDR3 DNA: TGTGCCAGTAGTTTGACGGCTTATAGCAATCAGCCCCAGCATTTT. This codes for CASSLTAYSNQPQHF.

The rearrangement links TRBV19 to TRBJ2-4; D unresolved. With 6 bases removed from V and 6 bases from J, the gap between germline ends came to 15 bases. Germline-derived CDR1 and CDR2 are LNHDA and SQIVND (reference sequence). This CDR3 has 14 amino acids. In DNA form, the CDR3 reads TGTGCCAGTAGACCCCCCACGCGGCTAAACATTCAGTACTTC. As protein: CASRPPTRLNIQYF.

The chain is built from TRBV27 and TRBJ2-3, with TRBD2 matching over 10 bases. The CDR3 length is 16 residues. Losses at the gene ends were 6 bases for V and 3 bases for J; bases not matched to a gene: 9. The V gene's germline CDR1 is MNHEY and CDR2 SMNVEV (reference sequence). Here the CDR3 reads CASRFKAGGPTDTQYF. The DNA for the CDR3 is TGTGCCAGCAGATTCAAAGCGGGAGGGCCTACAGATACGCAGTATTTT.

This clone was found a few times. This chain joins TRBV19 and TRBJ1-1; D unresolved. CDR3 length: 15 residues. V dropped 0 bases and J dropped 1 base, with 9 bases sitting between them. CDR1 and CDR2 from the germline V gene are LNHDA and SQIVND (reference sequence). The chain's CDR3 is CASSIDGRQNTEAFF. The CDR3 nucleotides read TGTGCCAGTAGTATAGACGGACGGCAGAACACTGAAGCTTTCTTT. Complete variable domain (other parts from reference TRBV19 and TRBJ1-1): DGGITQSPKYLFRKEGQNVTLSCEQNLNHDAMYWYRQDPGQGLRLIYYSQIVNDFQKGDIAEGYSVSREKKESFPLTVTSAQKNPTAFYLCASSIDGRQNTEAFFGQGTRLTVV.

The chain combines TRBV5-1 with TRBJ2-3, with 8 bases aligning to TRBD2. CDR1 is SGHRS and CDR2 is YFSETQ in the germline V gene. J was trimmed by 3 bases and V by 0 bases; bases with no gene match: 6. The CDR3 is 16 amino acids. In DNA, the CDR3 is TGCGCCAGCAGCTTGGTCGGGAGGGGTGGGACAGATACGCAGTATTTT. Translating gives CASSLVGRGGTDTQYF.

This rearrangement joins TRBV5-5 to TRBJ1-1; maybe TRBD1 (5 bases). This CDR3 is 14 amino acids long. V lost 3 bases to trimming and J lost 1 base, with 10 bases between them. Germline CDR1 is SGHKS and CDR2 is YYEKEE (reference sequence). Here the CDR3 DNA reads TGTGCCAGCAGCTGGGGGACGGCGAACACTGAAGCTTTCTTT. This gives the protein CASSWGTANTEAFF.

This chain uses TRBV5-1 with TRBJ1-4; D gene unclear. Looked up from germline, CDR1 is SGHRS and CDR2 is YFSETQ. V was cut by 1 base and J by 4 bases, with 8 bases left in between. The CDR3 is made up of 14 amino acids. The CDR3: CASSLRWHNEKLFF. CDR3 nucleotide sequence: TGCGCCAGCAGCTTGCGGTGGCATAATGAAAAACTGTTTTTT.

CDR3 coding DNA: TGTGCCAGCAGTGAAAGTAGGTGGGGCCCCGTCAAAAACATTCAGTACTTC. It codes for CASSESRWGPVKNIQYF. The V gene is TRBV2, the J gene TRBJ2-4; TRBD1 is a possible D gene (5 bases). This CDR3 has 17 amino acids. Germline V lookup: CDR1 SNHLY, CDR2 FYNNEI. Trimming removed 2 bases from V and 3 bases from J, with 17 bases in between.

The V call is TRBV27, the J call TRBJ1-2; D gene unclear. Germline V gene lookup returns CDR1 MNHEY and CDR2 SMNVEV (reference sequence). CDR3 length equals 13 residues. V gave up 6 bases and J gave up 5 bases, with 13 bases separating them. CDR3 bases: TGTGCCAGCAGCTGGACCCGCGGGTATGGCTACACCTTC. Translation: CASSWTRGYGYTF.

The chain has TRBV9 and TRBJ1-1, with a possible D match to TRBD1 (6 bases). V was clipped by 3 bases and J by 1 base, with 10 bases between them. The CDR3 runs 14 residues. Per the germline V gene, CDR1 is SGDLS and CDR2 is YYNGEE. The CDR3 here is CASSGQVGNTEAFF. The CDR3 region has the DNA TGTGCCAGCAGCGGACAGGTCGGGAACACTGAAGCTTTCTTT.

The V gene is TRBV29-1, the J gene TRBJ2-7, with a possible D match to TRBD2 (6 bases). In germline, CDR1 is SQVTM, CDR2 ANQGSEA. There are 14 residues in the CDR3. V lost 7 bases and J 5 bases, leaving 21 bases between the germline ends. DNA for the CDR3: TGCAGCGGCATCACCCGGGGGTTCCCCCACGAGCAGTACTTC. Its translation: CSGITRGFPHEQYF.

The V and J genes are TRBV4-1 and TRBJ1-1; TRBD1 might be the D (5 bases). Trimming stripped 3 bases from V and 1 base from J, with 21 bases between. The CDR3 length is 18 residues. The germline V gene encodes CDR1 MGHRA and CDR2 YSYEKL. The CDR3 is CASSQLSGVVRGNTEAFF. CDR3 sequence (DNA): TGCGCCAGCAGCCAGCTATCGGGGGTGGTAAGAGGGAACACTGAAGCTTTCTTT.

The rearrangement joins TRBV27 to TRBJ1-2; TRBD1 aligns across 11 bases. After removal of 5 bases from V and 3 bases from J, the junction contained 2 bases not matched to a gene. The CDR3 consists of 14 residues. Germline V lookup: CDR1 MNHEY, CDR2 SMNVEV (reference sequence). The CDR3 protein is CASSVGQGDYGYTF. CDR3 coding DNA: TGTGCCAGCAGTGTGGGACAGGGGGACTATGGCTACACCTTC.